This T cell receptor (beta chain) was sequenced in a study of Graves' ophthalmopathy and Graves' hyperthyroidism. The authors amplified TCR beta CDR3 regions from RNA transcripts. HTBI-primed RT-PCR formed the first round, and a multiplex PCR formed the second. One entry per CDR3 protein, called by TCRdb with MiXCR from the multiplex PCR reads. The sample consists of around 1.1 million distinct CDR3 sequences, less than 45% of them appearing once. The source material was peripheral blood or thyroid tissue (not recorded which). This sequence originates from an adult man with Graves' hyperthyroidism.

The CDR3 DNA is TGCGCCAGCGGAAACTCCGGGACAGATACTTATGGCTACACCTTC. This gives the protein CASGNSGTDTYGYTF. The chain carries TRBV10-2 and TRBJ1-2; 7 positions agree with TRBD1. The CDR3 spans 15 residues. Germline loops: CDR1 WSHSY, CDR2 SAAADI. V lost 8 bases, J lost 5 bases, and 14 bases stayed unmatched.